The T cell receptor (beta chain) described here comes from a study of beta chain features in type 1 diabetes. Study-level background: Sorted cells from all samples, numbering 107,917,701, were examined.

The whole isolated RNA underwent reverse transcription, so sequencing captured expressed TCRB transcripts. The study obtained an average of approximately 960,000 reads from stem cell-like memory T cell samples. The protocol was immunoSEQ multiplex PCR, while the TCRdb copy is restricted to in-frame clones and leaves out a portion. The repertoire includes some 100,000 clones, roughly 43% of them detected once, and approximately 0.065% sits in the top ten. Study-level points and caveats: Patients showed naive, central memory and Treg TCRB repertoires that appeared more similar than those of healthy donors. Whether TCRB rearrangement is influenced by HLA type went unresolved here.

For this clone: Its antigen remains unknown.

This TCR came from a woman aged 18 to 35 in good health. Material for sequencing was stem cell memory CD4+ T cells from blood.

Written as DNA, the CDR3 is TGTGCCAGCTCGCACGGACAGTCGCGGACAACCATATATTTT. Residues: CASSHGQSRTTIYF. The V gene is TRBV18, the J gene TRBJ1-3; D possibly corresponds to TRBD1 (6 bases). This CDR3 has 14 residues. Trimming removed 6 bases from V and 10 bases from J, with 19 bases in between. Germline V gene data show CDR1 as KGHSH and CDR2 as LQKENI.